Listed below are T cell receptor beta chains from one sample, sequenced in a study of T cells after yellow fever vaccination. TCRdb re-analysed the 5' RACE reads in MiXCR, keeping a single row per CDR3 protein. The sample holds some 300,000 distinct CDR3 sequences; around a tenth are singletons and the top ten take 3% to 3.5%. This specimen was CD4+ T cells sorted from PBMCs, taken 45 days after the yellow fever booster vaccination. These receptors were taken from a man aged 18 to 30 who received the YFV17D yellow fever vaccine. Each CDR3 is given with its conserved first and last residue. D genes are given only for firm matches. Clone size is given for some rows only: seen once, a few or many times, or a class if the clone is expanded.

d_gene: NA; abundance: many; j_gene: TRBJ2-7; v_gene: TRBV5-1; CDR3aa: CASSSWDRRTYEQYF; CDR3nt: TGCGCCAGCAGCTCGTGGGACCGCAGAACCTACGAGCAGTACTTC
d_gene: TRBD1; abundance: NA; j_gene: TRBJ2-7; v_gene: TRBV15; CDR3aa: CATSAGQVVSYEQYF; CDR3nt: TGTGCCACCAGCGCAGGACAGGTTGTCTCCTACGAGCAGTACTTC
d_gene: NA; abundance: NA; j_gene: TRBJ1-5; v_gene: TRBV30; CDR3aa: CAWRGDSNQPQHF; CDR3nt: TGTGCCTGGAGAGGAGATAGCAATCAGCCCCAGCATTTT
d_gene: TRBD2; abundance: NA; j_gene: TRBJ2-5; v_gene: TRBV20-1; CDR3aa: CSASIAGGPWTQYF; CDR3nt: TGCAGTGCCTCCATAGCGGGGGGGCCCTGGACCCAGTACTTC
d_gene: TRBD1; abundance: NA; j_gene: TRBJ2-5; v_gene: TRBV6-2/TRBV6-3; CDR3aa: CASSYSTGGQTQYF; CDR3nt: TGTGCCAGCAGTTACAGCACAGGGGGTCAGACCCAGTACTTC
d_gene: NA; abundance: NA; j_gene: TRBJ2-3; v_gene: TRBV7-9; CDR3aa: CASRPGYRSSTDTQYF; CDR3nt: TGTGCCAGCAGGCCCGGGTACCGTTCTAGCACAGATACGCAGTATTTT
d_gene: NA; abundance: few; j_gene: TRBJ2-5; v_gene: TRBV19; CDR3aa: CASSIGQRGETQYF; CDR3nt: TGTGCCAGTAGTATAGGTCAAAGGGGGGAGACCCAGTACTTC
d_gene: TRBD1; abundance: few; j_gene: TRBJ1-1; v_gene: TRBV19; CDR3aa: CASSPGQGRTEAFF; CDR3nt: TGTGCCAGTAGTCCAGGACAGGGACGAACTGAAGCTTTCTTT
d_gene: NA; abundance: NA; j_gene: TRBJ1-1; v_gene: TRBV6-2/TRBV6-3; CDR3aa: CASSSRDKGNTEAFF; CDR3nt: TGTGCCAGCAGCTCCCGGGACAAGGGGAACACTGAAGCTTTCTTT
d_gene: NA; abundance: many; j_gene: TRBJ2-5; v_gene: TRBV28; CDR3aa: CASRADQETQYF; CDR3nt: TGTGCCAGCAGGGCTGATCAAGAGACCCAGTACTTC
d_gene: NA; abundance: few; j_gene: TRBJ1-2; v_gene: TRBV9; CDR3aa: CASSVDGSYSYGYTF; CDR3nt: TGTGCCAGCAGCGTAGATGGATCCTACTCCTATGGCTACACCTTC
d_gene: NA; abundance: NA; j_gene: TRBJ2-3; v_gene: TRBV11-3; CDR3aa: CASSSILADTQYF; CDR3nt: TGTGCCAGCAGCTCCATCCTCGCAGATACGCAGTATTTT
d_gene: NA; abundance: NA; j_gene: TRBJ2-1; v_gene: TRBV7-9; CDR3aa: CASSLGSIYEQFF; CDR3nt: TGTGCCAGCAGCTTAGGTAGTATCTATGAGCAGTTCTTC
d_gene: NA; abundance: NA; j_gene: TRBJ2-1; v_gene: TRBV12-5; CDR3aa: CASGFGFDEQFF; CDR3nt: TGTGCTAGTGGTTTTGGTTTCGATGAGCAGTTCTTC
d_gene: TRBD2; abundance: NA; j_gene: TRBJ2-3; v_gene: TRBV9; CDR3aa: CASSSQAGAHTDTQYF; CDR3nt: TGTGCCAGCAGCTCCCAAGCGGGGGCGCACACAGATACGCAGTATTTT
d_gene: NA; abundance: many; j_gene: TRBJ2-7; v_gene: TRBV29-1; CDR3aa: CSVELYTSPGYEQYF; CDR3nt: TGCAGCGTTGAACTCTACACCAGCCCAGGCTACGAGCAGTACTTC
d_gene: TRBD2; abundance: few; j_gene: TRBJ2-4; v_gene: TRBV5-4; CDR3aa: CASSSSGGKNIQYF; CDR3nt: TGTGCCAGCAGCTCGAGCGGGGGAAAAAACATTCAGTACTTC
d_gene: TRBD2; abundance: few; j_gene: TRBJ2-5; v_gene: TRBV12-3/TRBV12-4; CDR3aa: CASSFSGLGQETQYF; CDR3nt: TGTGCCAGCAGTTTTAGCGGGCTGGGGCAAGAGACCCAGTACTTC
d_gene: NA; abundance: NA; j_gene: TRBJ1-2; v_gene: TRBV7-9; CDR3aa: CASSYSTSRTRGYTF; CDR3nt: TGTGCCAGCAGCTACTCGACGTCCAGAACGAGGGGCTACACCTTC
d_gene: TRBD1; abundance: few; j_gene: TRBJ1-1; v_gene: TRBV4-3; CDR3aa: CASSQDMPGQRLNTEAFF; CDR3nt: TGCGCCAGCAGCCAAGATATGCCGGGACAGCGCTTGAACACTGAAGCTTTCTTT
d_gene: TRBD2; abundance: many; j_gene: TRBJ2-1; v_gene: TRBV7-2; CDR3aa: CASSETSGGAREQFF; CDR3nt: TGTGCCAGCAGTGAAACTAGCGGGGGGGCTCGTGAGCAGTTCTTC
d_gene: NA; abundance: few; j_gene: TRBJ2-2; v_gene: TRBV5-4; CDR3aa: CASSLIQGTGELFF; CDR3nt: TGTGCCAGCAGCTTGATTCAGGGGACCGGGGAGCTGTTTTTT
d_gene: NA; abundance: NA; j_gene: TRBJ2-3; v_gene: TRBV5-1; CDR3aa: CASSLERDIEYF; CDR3nt: TGCGCCAGCAGCTTGGAAAGGGACATAGAGTATTTT
d_gene: TRBD1; abundance: few; j_gene: TRBJ2-1; v_gene: TRBV28; CDR3aa: CASSLDREQFF; CDR3nt: TGTGCCAGCAGTTTGGACAGGGAGCAGTTCTTC
d_gene: TRBD2; abundance: few; j_gene: TRBJ2-7; v_gene: TRBV28; CDR3aa: CASRPSPGGTGYEQYF; CDR3nt: TGTGCCAGCAGACCCTCCCCCGGGGGGACGGGGTACGAGCAGTACTTC
d_gene: NA; abundance: NA; j_gene: TRBJ1-2; v_gene: TRBV4-2; CDR3aa: CASSQDASGYGYTF; CDR3nt: TGTGCCAGCAGCCAAGATGCGAGTGGCTATGGCTACACCTTC
d_gene: NA; abundance: NA; j_gene: TRBJ1-2; v_gene: TRBV7-9; CDR3aa: CASSPPGELSGYTF; CDR3nt: TGTGCCAGCAGCCCCCCAGGGGAGTTGTCTGGCTACACCTTC
d_gene: NA; abundance: NA; j_gene: TRBJ2-6; v_gene: TRBV7-3; CDR3aa: CASSSSAGANVLTF; CDR3nt: TGTGCCAGCAGCTCCTCAGCTGGGGCCAACGTCCTGACTTTC
d_gene: NA; abundance: few; j_gene: TRBJ2-4; v_gene: TRBV7-6; CDR3aa: CASSPMQGAKNIQYF; CDR3nt: TGTGCCAGCAGCCCGATGCAGGGAGCCAAAAACATTCAGTACTTC
d_gene: NA; abundance: few; j_gene: TRBJ2-3; v_gene: TRBV4-1; CDR3aa: CASSQPAGDPTDTQYF; CDR3nt: TGCGCCAGCAGCCAACCCGCAGGGGACCCCACAGATACGCAGTATTTT
d_gene: NA; abundance: NA; j_gene: TRBJ1-2; v_gene: TRBV18; CDR3aa: CASSPPNRGDYGYTF; CDR3nt: TGTGCCAGCTCACCACCCAACAGAGGAGACTATGGCTACACCTTC
d_gene: TRBD2; abundance: many; j_gene: TRBJ2-5; v_gene: TRBV20-1; CDR3aa: CSASGGAKETQYF; CDR3nt: TGCAGTGCTAGCGGGGGGGCTAAAGAGACCCAGTACTTC
d_gene: TRBD2; abundance: NA; j_gene: TRBJ2-3; v_gene: TRBV7-3; CDR3aa: CASSHGLAGDTDTQYF; CDR3nt: TGTGCCAGCAGCCACGGACTAGCGGGGGACACAGATACGCAGTATTTT
d_gene: TRBD2; abundance: many; j_gene: TRBJ2-3; v_gene: TRBV3-1; CDR3aa: CASSQDPGGARNTQYF; CDR3nt: TGTGCCAGCAGCCAAGATCCCGGGGGGGCCCGCAATACGCAGTATTTT
d_gene: TRBD1; abundance: few; j_gene: TRBJ1-3; v_gene: TRBV4-2; CDR3aa: CASSQSGQGVSGNTIYF; CDR3nt: TGTGCCAGCAGCCAATCGGGACAGGGGGTATCTGGAAACACCATATATTTT
d_gene: NA; abundance: NA; j_gene: TRBJ2-3; v_gene: TRBV15; CDR3aa: CATSRAVGGPVSTDTQYF; CDR3nt: TGTGCCACCAGCAGAGCGGTGGGGGGCCCCGTGAGCACAGATACGCAGTATTTT
d_gene: NA; abundance: few; j_gene: TRBJ1-6; v_gene: TRBV12-3/TRBV12-4; CDR3aa: CASSGGAHNSPLHF; CDR3nt: TGTGCCAGCAGTGGTGGGGCGCATAATTCACCCCTCCACTTT
d_gene: TRBD2; abundance: NA; j_gene: TRBJ2-6; v_gene: TRBV2; CDR3aa: CASSSTSGISGANVLTF; CDR3nt: TGTGCCAGCAGTTCAACTAGCGGGATTTCTGGGGCCAACGTCCTGACTTTC
d_gene: NA; abundance: NA; j_gene: TRBJ1-2; v_gene: TRBV9; CDR3aa: CASSSQRGAKYGYTF; CDR3nt: TGTGCCAGCAGCTCTCAACGGGGGGCTAAATATGGCTACACCTTC
d_gene: TRBD2; abundance: few; j_gene: TRBJ2-3; v_gene: TRBV5-1; CDR3aa: CASKALAGTTDTQYF; CDR3nt: TGCGCCAGCAAGGCACTAGCGGGAACCACAGATACGCAGTATTTT
d_gene: NA; abundance: few; j_gene: TRBJ2-3; v_gene: TRBV3-1; CDR3aa: CASSQAGGTTDTQYF; CDR3nt: TGTGCCAGCAGCCAGGCGGGCGGGACCACAGATACGCAGTATTTT
d_gene: NA; abundance: NA; j_gene: TRBJ2-3; v_gene: TRBV3-1; CDR3aa: CASSPPLSDTQYF; CDR3nt: TGTGCCAGCAGCCCTCCCCTTTCAGATACGCAGTATTTT
d_gene: TRBD1; abundance: few; j_gene: TRBJ2-7; v_gene: TRBV7-3; CDR3aa: CASSSYRGSAEQYF; CDR3nt: TGTGCCAGCAGCTCATACAGGGGCTCGGCCGAGCAGTACTTC
d_gene: NA; abundance: once; j_gene: TRBJ1-2; v_gene: TRBV3-1; CDR3aa: CASSQEGAGYTF; CDR3nt: TGTGCCAGCAGCCAAGAAGGCGCTGGCTACACCTTC
d_gene: NA; abundance: few; j_gene: TRBJ2-5; v_gene: TRBV9; CDR3aa: CASSVSQGQETQYF; CDR3nt: TGTGCCAGCAGCGTAAGCCAGGGGCAAGAGACCCAGTACTTC
d_gene: TRBD2; abundance: many; j_gene: TRBJ2-1; v_gene: TRBV5-1; CDR3aa: CASSHSGASEQFF; CDR3nt: TGCGCCAGCAGCCACAGCGGGGCTTCTGAGCAGTTCTTC
d_gene: TRBD2; abundance: many; j_gene: TRBJ2-5; v_gene: TRBV12-3/TRBV12-4; CDR3aa: CASSLAGGSETQYF; CDR3nt: TGTGCCAGCAGCTTAGCGGGGGGGTCGGAGACCCAGTACTTC
d_gene: TRBD2; abundance: NA; j_gene: TRBJ2-2; v_gene: TRBV5-1; CDR3aa: CASSLGLAGYMELFF; CDR3nt: TGCGCCAGCAGCTTGGGACTAGCGGGGTACATGGAGCTGTTTTTT
d_gene: TRBD1; abundance: many; j_gene: TRBJ1-4; v_gene: TRBV7-6; CDR3aa: CASSPWTGSGEKLFF; CDR3nt: TGTGCCAGCAGCCCGTGGACAGGGTCAGGGGAAAAACTGTTTTTT